Listed below are T cell receptor beta chains from one sample, sequenced in a study of blood T cell repertoires in COVID-19. The method was immunoSEQ multiplex PCR; TCRdb's version includes in-frame clones alone and lacks a portion of them. Found here are a few hundred thousand clones, over 80% of them singletons; the top ten hold approximately 5.4%. The material sequenced was PBMCs or T cells enriched from blood (not recorded which). The receptors were sampled from a woman aged 45-59 years who had recovered from COVID-19. Both conserved end residues are part of each CDR3. D genes are given only for firm matches. Clone size, where shown, is once, few, many, or a class for clones that have expanded.

d_call j_call v_call clone_size cdr3_nt cdr3_aa
NA TRBJ2-1 TRBV13 NA TGTGCCAGCAGCTTACCGGGACTCGGGGCGGATGAGCAGTTCTTC CASSLPGLGADEQFF
TRBD1 TRBJ2-7 TRBV12-3/TRBV12-4 NA TGTGCCAGCACGGACAGGGCCAACGAGCAGTACTTC CASTDRANEQYF
TRBD1 TRBJ1-2 TRBV5-4 few TGTGCCAGCAGCTTGGGTGGGACAGCTTATGGCTACACCTTC CASSLGGTAYGYTF
NA TRBJ1-5 TRBV19 NA TGTGCCAGTAGATTGGGAGGGACGTCGGGGAGCAATCAGCCCCAGCATTTT CASRLGGTSGSNQPQHF
NA TRBJ1-2 TRBV27 NA TGTGCCAGCAGTTCCGGGGTCACCGGCTACACCTTC CASSSGVTGYTF
TRBD1 TRBJ1-1 TRBV19 few TGTGCCAGTAAGGACAGGGAGAACACTGAAGCTTTCTTT CASKDRENTEAFF
NA TRBJ2-1 TRBV7-9 NA TGTGCCAGCAGCAACCAGGGGCGGTACAATGAGCAGTTCTTC CASSNQGRYNEQFF
NA TRBJ1-5 TRBV18 once TGTGCCAGCTCGCCGGGGTTGGGACAGCCCCAGCATTTT CASSPGLGQPQHF
NA TRBJ1-2 TRBV30 NA TGTGCCTGGACCGGACAGTATGGCTACACCTTC CAWTGQYGYTF
NA TRBJ1-2 TRBV7-2 NA TGTGCCAGCAGCCTCCAGACGCGGCGAGGCTACACCTTC CASSLQTRRGYTF
TRBD1 TRBJ1-2 TRBV6-5 NA TGTGCCAGCAGTTACTCGAAGACGGACAGGGGGCCTGGCTACACCTTC CASSYSKTDRGPGYTF
NA TRBJ1-1 TRBV6-6 NA TGTGCCAGCAGCGATAGCAGCTACACTGAAGCTTTCTTT CASSDSSYTEAFF
TRBD2 TRBJ2-1 TRBV6-1 once TGTGCCAGCAGTGCCAACCTAGCGGGAGGTTCCTACAATGAGCAGTTCTTC CASSANLAGGSYNEQFF
TRBD2 TRBJ2-1 TRBV19 NA TGTGCCACCGCGAGACTAGCGAGCTCCTACAATGAGCAGTTCTTC CATARLASSYNEQFF
NA TRBJ2-7 TRBV19 NA TGTGCCAGTCGGATCCCGAGACAGGTCAATAGCGAGCAGTACTTC CASRIPRQVNSEQYF
NA TRBJ2-5 TRBV19 NA TGTGCCAGTAGCACCGGGGAGACTAAGGCCCAGTACTTC CASSTGETKAQYF
NA TRBJ1-1 TRBV24-1 NA TGTGCCACCAGTGATTTAAAGGGAGCACGGAACACTGAAGCTTTCTTT CATSDLKGARNTEAFF